A single sample is the source of the 11 T cell receptor beta chains below, sequenced in a study of T cell repertoires in aging, cancer and after chemotherapy. The template was genomic DNA from peripheral blood, not RNA. TRB rearrangements spanning V, D and J were amplified using mixed TRB-A/B primers. TCRdb recomputed calls from the multiplex PCR reads with MiXCR, one row per CDR3 protein. The sample comprises 8,100 or so distinct CDR3 sequences, around two fifths of which are singletons, and around 4.7% rests with the top ten. Sequenced: blood. Receptors were obtained from a human donor in good health.

The rearrangement links TRBV12-3 or TRBV12-4 to TRBJ1-2, with D uncertain. Trimming left V 1 base short and J 5 bases short, with 5 bases between. This CDR3 region has 12 residues. CDR3 loop: CASSLGLYGYTF. For the CDR3, the DNA is TGTGCCAGCAGTTTAGGACTTTATGGCTACACCTTC.

The gene calls are TRBV13 and TRBJ2-7; possible D gene TRBD2, 5 bases. This CDR3 is 13 amino acids long. Trimming stripped 5 bases from V and 2 bases from J, with 10 bases between. Germline V gene sequence: CDR1 PRHDT, CDR2 FYEKMQ (reference sequence). The CDR3 coding sequence is TGTGCCAGCAGCGCCGGGGTTACCTACGAGCAGTACTTC. Residues: CASSAGVTYEQYF.

This clonotype turned up a few times. The chain is built from TRBV6-1 and TRBJ2-7; no definite D call. There are 12 residues in the CDR3. V lost 7 bases to trimming and J lost 3 bases, with 10 bases between them. From germline, CDR1 is MNHNS and CDR2 SASEGT. The CDR3 sequence is CASIEVDYEQYF. The CDR3 DNA reads TGTGCCAGCATCGAGGTTGACTACGAGCAGTACTTC.

The chain couples TRBV5-4 to TRBJ2-1, with 7 bases matching TRBD2. The CDR3 contains 13 residues. The V and J ends lost 4 bases and 6 bases, in that order; junction bases with no gene match: 4. CDR1 and CDR2 from the germline V gene are SGHNT and YYREEE (reference sequence). The CDR3 sequence: CASSRTSFNEQFF. The CDR3 DNA reads TGTGCCAGCAGCAGGACTAGTTTCAATGAGCAGTTCTTC.

This clonotype showed up just a few times. The chain joins TRBV5-6 to TRBJ1-6, with a tentative D call TRBD1 (6 bases). Between the trimmed V and J ends, which lost 4 bases and 9 bases, there was a span of 17 bases. This CDR3 is built from 15 residues. Germline V CDR1 and CDR2: SGHDT, YYEEEE. This CDR3 is CASSELQGFGSPLHF. The CDR3, as DNA: TGTGCCAGCAGCGAGCTGCAGGGGTTCGGTTCACCCCTCCACTTT.

The chain links TRBV15 to TRBJ1-4; D gene unclear. V was shortened by 1 base and J by 0 bases, with 3 bases between the two germline ends. Germline V gives CDR1 LNHNV, CDR2 YYDKDF (reference sequence). This CDR3 contains 14 residues. The CDR3 DNA sequence: TGTGCCACCAGCAGAGGATCAACTAATGAAAAACTGTTTTTT. This gives the protein CATSRGSTNEKLFF.

This clonotype was picked up a small number of times. The chain links TRBV10-3 to TRBJ1-2; D gene uncertain. The CDR3 spans 12 residues. Germline V gene sequence: CDR1 ENHRY, CDR2 SYGVKD. V shed 2 bases and J shed 7 bases, with 8 bases lying between them. CDR3 sequence (DNA): TGTGCCATCAGTGAGGATAGGACTGGCTACACCTTC. It encodes CAISEDRTGYTF.

The V gene is TRBV5-6, the J gene TRBJ2-7; no definite D call. The V end lost 0 bases, the J end lost 7 bases, and 11 bases lay between the germline ends. CDR1 is SGHDT and CDR2 is YYEEEE in the germline V gene. The length of the CDR3 is 13 residues. CDR3 coding DNA: TGTGCCAGCAGCTTGGCCCTGGCGTGGGAGCAGTACTTC. Amino acids: CASSLALAWEQYF.

This clonotype is medium-sized. This sequence joins TRBV30 and TRBJ2-6; TRBD1 is a possible D gene (6 bases). Looked up from germline, CDR1 is GTSNPN and CDR2 is SVGIG (reference sequence). This CDR3 has 18 amino acids. Trimming left V 1 base short and J 0 bases short, with 16 bases between. CDR3 nucleotides: TGTGCCTGGAGTGGCTGGGCAGGGGACATCTCTGGGGCCAACGTCCTGACTTTC. This gives the protein CAWSGWAGDISGANVLTF.

The count of this clonotype is one. Being one base from a much bigger clone, this may be a read error. The chain links TRBV29-1 to TRBJ1-4, with a tentative D call TRBD1 (5 bases). This CDR3 contains 11 residues. Germline V CDR1 and CDR2: SQVTM, ANQGSEA. CDR3 nucleotides: TGCAGCGTGGGGGAAAATGGAAAACTGTTTTTT. Amino acid sequence: CSVGENGKLFF. Looking up the rest from reference TRBV29-1 and TRBJ1-4 gives the full variable domain: SAVISQKPSRDICQRGTSLTIQCQVDSQVTMMFWYRQQPGQSLTLIATANQGSEATYESGFVIDKFPISRPNLTFSTLTVSNMSPEDSSIYLCSVGENGKLFFGSGTQLSVL.

The CDR3 here is CAWSRSRNQPQHF. The CDR3 nucleotides are TGTGCCTGGAGTAGGTCCCGCAATCAGCCCCAGCATTTT. The chain recombines TRBV30 with TRBJ1-5; D ambiguous. Germline V gene data show CDR1 as GTSNPN and CDR2 as SVGIG (reference sequence). V was pared by 2 bases and J by 2 bases, with 7 bases between. The CDR3 loop spans 13 amino acids. The full variable domain, completed using reference TRBV30 and TRBJ1-5, is SQTIHQWPATLVQPVGSPLSLECTVEGTSNPNLYWYRQAAGRGLQLLFYSVGIGQISSEVPQNLSASRPQDRQFILSSKKLLLSDSGFYLCAWSRSRNQPQHFGDGTRLSIL.